The text below deals with one TCR beta chain. The target antigen is unknown. A J-beta primer mix and a sample-barcoded 5' primer were used in a second PCR of about 7 to 12 cycles. Through a template-switch adaptor with 12 random nucleotides, each cDNA molecule received a tag. In TCRdb, the 5' RACE reads were re-called with MiXCR into one record per CDR3 protein. The sample consists of some 890,000 distinct CDR3 sequences, under 35% of them appearing once. These data originate in a study of blood T cells in healthy people across ages. General observations from the study: TCR beta diversity tracked closely with naive T cell percentage. While age rose, TCR beta diversity per million T cells dropped in a roughly linear way.

The CDR3 totals 16 residues. V lost 0 bases and J lost 3; bases outside the gene matches: 8. Germline assignment: CDR1 DFQATT and CDR2 SNEGSKA (reference sequence). This sample was shared with a second study, whose subject was T cells of mothers and their children.

This receptor was obtained from a woman between 40 and 55 years old in good health. V is TRBV20-1 and J is TRBJ1-1, with 9 bases aligning to TRBD1. The sequencing input was blood. Written as DNA, the CDR3 is TGCAGTGCTAGAGATCCGGGACAGGGTGGGGACACTGAAGCTTTCTTT. Protein: CSARDPGQGGDTEAFF.